The T cell receptor (beta chain) described here comes from a study of T cells in Graves' hyperthyroidism and ophthalmopathy. Study-wide context: Blood was drawn when the patient was first diagnosed and still untreated. Whole-study findings and limits: Expanded thyroid clonotypes (above 0.001) were mostly also found in blood.

Hyperthyroidism, newly diagnosed and lasting under 2 months, affected patients aged 18 to 65. Amplification yielded TCR beta CDR3 regions, with RNA transcripts as the source. The TCR CDR3 was amplified in a first-round RT-PCR using the HTBI primer set. TCRdb used MiXCR to reprocess the multiplex PCR reads, holding one entry per CDR3 protein. Seen here are 350,000 to 450,000 distinct CDR3 sequences, roughly 14% observed once, and the top ten hold approximately 10%. The germline gives CDR1 DFQATT, CDR2 SNEGSKA (reference sequence). This CDR3 is 15 amino acids long. This clonotype was found many times. What it recognizes is unknown.

Sample: blood. The receptor comes from a woman aged 60-75 years with Graves' hyperthyroidism. The V call is TRBV20-1, the J call TRBJ2-3; weak D call: TRBD2 (6 bases). CDR3 sequence (DNA): TGCAGGAAGATCGGTAGCGGAACTAGCACAGATACGCAGTATTTT. Amino acid sequence: CRKIGSGTSTDTQYF.